This is a list of T cell receptor beta chains from one sample in a study of CD8 T cells in ankylosing spondylitis. TCRdb passed the 5' RACE reads through MiXCR, listing each CDR3 protein once. The sample carries 250,000 to 350,000 distinct CDR3 sequences, 20% to 25% recorded once. Source material: blood, either unsorted or a sorted T cell fraction (not recorded which). Receptor source: a female donor with ankylosing spondylitis or in good health (not recorded which). Each CDR3 is given with its conserved first and last residue.

cdr3_length: 15; v_call: TRBV9; j_call: TRBJ2-1; cdr3_aa: CASSVGLAGVHEQFF
cdr3_length: 13; v_call: TRBV6-2/TRBV6-3; j_call: TRBJ2-2; cdr3_aa: CASSYFWAGELFF
cdr3_length: 15; v_call: TRBV12-3/TRBV12-4; j_call: TRBJ2-3; cdr3_aa: CASKQTEGVPDTQYF
cdr3_length: 16; v_call: TRBV6-1; j_call: TRBJ2-1; cdr3_aa: CASSSYSGRAYNEQFF
cdr3_length: 13; v_call: TRBV3-1; j_call: TRBJ2-7; cdr3_aa: CASSYDPMYEQYF
cdr3_length: 15; v_call: TRBV7-2; j_call: TRBJ2-3; cdr3_aa: CASSGLAGPTDTQYF
cdr3_length: 13; v_call: TRBV20-1; j_call: TRBJ1-5; cdr3_aa: CSARGPSNQPQHF
cdr3_length: 16; v_call: TRBV7-6; j_call: TRBJ2-5; cdr3_aa: CASSLGSGSTQETQYF
cdr3_length: 19; v_call: TRBV10-3; j_call: TRBJ2-1; cdr3_aa: CATDGTDSTWRLANNEQFF
cdr3_length: 12; v_call: TRBV30; j_call: TRBJ2-1; cdr3_aa: CAWTPSYNEQFF
cdr3_length: 15; v_call: TRBV5-1; j_call: TRBJ2-5; cdr3_aa: CASSLGPSEVETQYF